The T cell receptor (beta chain) described here comes from a study of response to subunit inactivated influenza vaccine. Study-wide points: Each seasonal flu vaccination may recruit only limited new T cells, authors suggested.

CDR1 is SGHRS, CDR2 YFSETQ, per germline. The CDR3 consists of 15 residues. J was trimmed by 6 bases and V by 4 bases; bases with no gene match: 3. TCRdb ran MiXCR on the RT-PCR reads and lists one entry per CDR3 protein. The sample lists under 850,000 distinct CDR3 sequences, less than 20% occurring once. This clonotype occurred once. Its antigen remains unknown. This chain uses TRBV5-1 with TRBJ2-2; 13 bases agree with TRBD2. This material consisted of PBMCs from blood, taken roughly 5 days after vaccination. This sequence was found in a man over 45 who received an inactivated influenza vaccine. CDR3 amino acids: CASSRTSGGPGELFF. Written as DNA, the CDR3 is TGCGCCAGCAGCCGGACTAGCGGGGGACCCGGGGAGCTGTTTTTT.